This T cell receptor (beta chain) originates from a study of cytomegalovirus exposure and HLA in healthy donors. Overall study: Most genotyped donors, about 81% of more than 300, had Caucasian-associated genetic ancestry. General study results and limits: In an earlier analysis, in approximately 570 donors, most V segments appeared productive either ~87% or ~30% of the time.

Notes on this clone: What it binds is unknown.

The PCR ran on 60 Vbeta and 13 Jbeta primers. Sequencing used immunoSEQ multiplex PCR; TCRdb keeps in-frame clones, though not all of them. This sample contains approximately 80,000 clones. The CDR3 is 15 residues long. In germline, CDR1 is SGHRS, CDR2 YFSETQ. V was pared by 4 bases and J by 3 bases, with 4 bases of the junction left unmatched. The chain combines TRBV5-1 with TRBJ2-7, with TRBD2 matching over 13 bases. This clonotype was obtained from a man aged 18 to 30 in good health and CMV-seropositive. The sequenced sample was PBMCs. The CDR3 sequence is CASSRTSGGIYEQYF. The CDR3 DNA sequence: TGCGCCAGCAGCCGGACTAGCGGGGGAATCTACGAGCAGTACTTC. The complete variable domain, with remaining parts taken from reference TRBV5-1 and TRBJ2-7, reads KAGVTQTPRYLIKTRGQQVTLSCSPISGHRSVSWYQQTPGQGLQFLFEYFSETQRNKGNFPGRFSGRQFSNSRSEMNVSTLELGDSALYLCASSRTSGGIYEQYFGPGTRLTVT.